This T cell receptor (beta chain) was captured by sequencing in a study of cytomegalovirus exposure and HLA in healthy donors. The PCR used 60 Vbeta and 13 Jbeta primers. The assay was immunoSEQ multiplex PCR, and TCRdb's table has in-frame clones only and misses some. The sample records about 120,000 clones, about 70% being singletons. This clone was picked up a small number of times. The CDR3 consists of 17 residues. V dropped 4 bases and J dropped 3 bases, with 22 bases sitting between them. The germline V gene encodes CDR1 SGHNT and CDR2 YYREEE (reference sequence). The chain is built from TRBV5-4 and TRBJ1-1, with D maybe TRBD1 (5 bases). Sequencing was done on a sample of PBMCs. This TCR was sampled from a woman aged 25 to 45 in good health and CMV-seronegative. The CDR3 DNA follows: TGTGCCAGCAGCACCCCCGACAGAAACCTAGAGGACACTGAAGCTTTCTTT. Translation gives CASSTPDRNLEDTEAFF.